Listed below are T cell receptor beta chains from one sample, sequenced in a study of T-cell reconstitution after alpha-beta-depleted transplantation in children. TCRdb itself ran the PCR reads through MiXCR, one entry per CDR3 protein. The sample shows 400,000 to 550,000 distinct CDR3 sequences, about 10% of them seen only once. This specimen consisted of PBMCs, obtained before TCRalphabeta/CD19-depleted stem cell transplant. These receptors were taken from a child aged 2-15 years with inherited bone marrow failure, due to receive a stem cell transplant. The CDR3 runs from the conserved cysteine through the conserved F or W. Each record gives: V gene, J gene, D gene, clone size, CDR3 DNA, CDR3 protein. A D gene is named only where the DNA matches it firmly. Rows may omit the clone size; those that give it use once, few, many or a size class.

TRBV5-1	TRBJ2-5	TRBD2	many	TGCGCCAGCTGCCGGACTAGCGGAAAACAAGAGACCCAGTACTTC	CASCRTSGKQETQYF
TRBV20-1	TRBJ2-7	NA	many	TGCAGTGCTGCGGAGGGCCAACCCTACGAGCAGTACTTC	CSAAEGQPYEQYF
TRBV29-1	TRBJ2-5	TRBD2	few	TGCAGCGTAGCACCTAGCGGGCAAGAGACCCAGTACTTC	CSVAPSGQETQYF
TRBV27	TRBJ2-4	NA	many	TGTGCCAGCAGTCCCACCTTGGGAGCCAAAAACATTCAGTACTTC	CASSPTLGAKNIQYF
TRBV5-1	TRBJ2-5	NA	many	TGCGCCAGCAGCTTGGTAGGGGAAGAGACCCAGTACTTC	CASSLVGEETQYF
TRBV9	TRBJ2-3	TRBD2	many	TGTGCCAGCAGCCTGGGGACTAGCGGGAGTCTGACAGATACGCAGTATTTT	CASSLGTSGSLTDTQYF
TRBV4-2	TRBJ2-2	TRBD2	many	TGTGCCAGCAGCCAAGACCCGGGGACTAGCGGGAGTATGGGCGGGGAGCTGTTTTTT	CASSQDPGTSGSMGGELFF
TRBV5-6	TRBJ1-5	TRBD1	many	TGTGCCAGCAGCTTGTGGGACAGGGGGCCCAATCAGCCCCAGCATTTT	CASSLWDRGPNQPQHF
TRBV20-1	TRBJ2-3	NA	many	TGCAGTGCTAGAACCTTTGAGTGGGATCGATCAATAGGCACAGATACGCAGTATTTT	CSARTFEWDRSIGTDTQYF
TRBV28	TRBJ2-2	NA	NA	TGTGCCAGCAGTTTTTATCGGGGGCTGAACACCGGGGAGCTGTTTTTT	CASSFYRGLNTGELFF
TRBV10-2	TRBJ2-7	NA	many	TGCGCCACCGAGCCTGGATCGGCGGTTTACGGGGAGCAGTACTTC	CATEPGSAVYGEQYF
TRBV4-2	TRBJ1-2	NA	many	TGTGCCAGCAGCCAAGATGAAGGATTCGATGGCTACACCTTC	CASSQDEGFDGYTF
TRBV20-1	TRBJ2-3	TRBD2	NA	TGCAGTGCTAAGGATGGGGGACTAGCGGGGGCAGATACGCAGTATTTT	CSAKDGGLAGADTQYF
TRBV20-1	TRBJ2-6	NA	few	TGCAGTGCTAGGGTAGCATCTGGGGCCAACGTCCTGACTTTC	CSARVASGANVLTF
TRBV5-6	TRBJ2-1	TRBD2	many	TGTGCCAGCCGCTGGACTAGCGGGATCTACAATGAGCGGTTCTTC	CASRWTSGIYNERFF
TRBV29-1	TRBJ2-3	TRBD2	many	TGCAGCGTTGGGCGGGGGATCACAGATACGCAGTATTTT	CSVGRGITDTQYF
TRBV20-1	TRBJ2-1	TRBD2	many	TGCAGTGCTAGTCCCACCTTGACTAGCGGGACTGCGGGTGAGCAGTTCTTC	CSASPTLTSGTAGEQFF
TRBV29-1	TRBJ2-7	NA	many	TGCAGCGTTGAAGGCCCAGGGGAGTGGGCCTACGAGCAGTACTTC	CSVEGPGEWAYEQYF
TRBV4-3	TRBJ2-7	NA	many	TGCGCCAGCAGCCAACGGCCGGGCGTCTACGAGCAGTACTTC	CASSQRPGVYEQYF
TRBV10-3	TRBJ1-2	NA	few	TGTGCCATCACGACAGATAACTATGGCTACACCTTC	CAITTDNYGYTF
TRBV24-1	TRBJ2-3	TRBD1	few	TGTGCCACCAGTGATTTCACCGGGACAGGGATGTCGGATACGCAGTATTTT	CATSDFTGTGMSDTQYF
TRBV6-2/TRBV6-3	TRBJ1-2	NA	many	TGTGCCAGCAGTTACTCGTTGGATAGACCCTATGGCTACACCTTC	CASSYSLDRPYGYTF
TRBV19	TRBJ2-1	TRBD2	many	TGTGCCAGTAGTATGGGACTAGCGGGCTCTATCTACAATGAGCAGTTCTTC	CASSMGLAGSIYNEQFF
TRBV15	TRBJ2-3	NA	many	TGTGCCACCAGCAGAGATTTATTAGCGAAAGGGGCAGATACGCAGTATTTT	CATSRDLLAKGADTQYF
TRBV20-1	TRBJ2-3	TRBD2	many	TGCAGTGCTAGCCCGGGAGGGCTCGCTACAGATACGCAGTATTTT	CSASPGGLATDTQYF
TRBV29-1	TRBJ1-2	NA	many	TGCAGCGGCGGGACCCACACGAGCTATGGCTACACCTTC	CSGGTHTSYGYTF
TRBV29-1	TRBJ2-1	NA	many	TGCAGCGTCCCCGGATTAAGGGCCTACAATGAGCAGTTCTTC	CSVPGLRAYNEQFF
TRBV11-2	TRBJ2-1	TRBD2	few	TGTGCCAGCAGCTTGGAGGTTCTAGCGGGAGGGCTTGAAAGCTCCTACAATGAGCAGTTCTTC	CASSLEVLAGGLESSYNEQFF
TRBV6-2/TRBV6-3	TRBJ2-2	TRBD1	many	TGTGCCATCGGACAGGGTCGGACCGGGGAGCTGTTTTTT	CAIGQGRTGELFF
TRBV5-1	TRBJ2-7	NA	many	TGCGCCAGCAGCTCCGGCTCGTTTTCCTACGAGCAGTACTTC	CASSSGSFSYEQYF
TRBV9	TRBJ2-7	NA	many	TGTGCCAGCAGCGTAGCCCATGGGGGTTACGAGCAGTACTTC	CASSVAHGGYEQYF
TRBV20-1	TRBJ2-1	TRBD2	many	TGCAGTGCTAGAAAGGCCCTAGCGGGGGGGGAAAAGCAGTTCTTC	CSARKALAGGEKQFF
TRBV29-1	TRBJ2-7	NA	many	TGCAGCGTTGAAGATGTCGGATACGAGCAGTACTTC	CSVEDVGYEQYF
TRBV30	TRBJ2-5	NA	NA	TGTGCCTGGTCAGGCGCGGATGGTGAGACCCAGTACTTC	CAWSGADGETQYF
TRBV20-1	TRBJ2-3	TRBD2	many	TGCAGTGCTAACTCCGGGACTAGCGGGAGAGCAGATACGCAGTATTTT	CSANSGTSGRADTQYF
TRBV25-1	TRBJ2-3	TRBD2	few	TGTGCCAGCAGTGAGTTACACGGACTAGCGGGAGGAGATACGCAGTATTTT	CASSELHGLAGGDTQYF
TRBV24-1	TRBJ1-5	NA	many	TGTGCCACCAGGAGCCGGGACATTAGCAATCAGCCCCAGCATTTT	CATRSRDISNQPQHF
TRBV29-1	TRBJ2-1	TRBD2	many	TGCAGCGTTGGGGGTACACTAGCGTACTCTTACAATGAGCAGTTCTTC	CSVGGTLAYSYNEQFF
TRBV12-3/TRBV12-4	TRBJ2-7	NA	many	TGTGCCAGCAGTTTTGCAGTCGGCCGGTTGTACGAGCAGTACTTC	CASSFAVGRLYEQYF